This T cell receptor beta chain was observed in a study of intratumoral heterogeneity in liver cancer. Some background on the complete study: In the full roughly 13-patient cohort, the median age was about 60 years and the majority of patients were male. To investigate intratumor heterogeneity, the study integrated RNA-seq, DNA sequencing, TCR-seq and SNP array data drawn from multiple regions of hepatocellular carcinoma specimens. The overall cohort comprised about 70 multiregional samples from some 14 HCC patients, with roughly 51 tumoral and 20 or so adjacent nontumoral regions. What the work shows at the level of the full study, not this receptor alone: Tumor region a in each sequenced patient had significantly more unique T-cell clonal expansions than region b. RNA-seq-based estimates of regional differences in tumor-infiltrating lymphocyte burden were reportedly confirmed by TCR sequencing. The authors acknowledged a relatively low patient number and under-sampled tumor-infiltrating lymphocyte representation as limitations. Overall T cell clonality did not differ significantly between tumor regions within either sequenced patient.

The immunoSEQ assay was used to sequence TCR beta chain CDR3 regions from genomic DNA. Primers annealing to V and J segments amplified rearranged VDJ segments. In the authors' own workflow: The ImmunoSeq Analyzer software was used to calculate clonality and richness metrics. Clones with differential abundance between regions were identified with Fisher's exact test combined with a beta-binomial method for additional stringency. Not all clones reach the TCRdb copy of this immuneACCESS table, which keeps in-frame sequences only. Checked studies attribute under half of the gap to unresolved V genes and leave the rest unexplained. V, J and clone size derive from that table, while D and trimming were established from the DNA sequence. The sample includes thousands of clones, with under 60% observed a single time. The ten top clones hold approximately 14% of the sample. Samples with the label H were taken from distinct, geographically separated regions of the hepatocellular carcinoma nodule. Every patient had early-stage hepatocellular carcinoma and went to surgical resection without receiving any prior therapy. No macroscopic evidence of necrosis or hemorrhage was present in the sampled areas. Multiple regions from a couple of patients underwent TCR sequencing (ImmunoSeq). Frozen resection tissue samples were collected at a distance of at least 1 cm from each other. Genomic DNA was extracted from bulk tissue using the DNeasy blood and tissue kit.

Remarks on this clone: This clone's antigen is unknown. Base qualities are missing; no much larger clone stands one base away.

Trimming takes 2 bases from V and 6 bases from J, and the germline ends sit 8 bases apart. CDR1 and CDR2 are read off the germline V gene as KGHSY and FQNENV. The CDR3 contains 14 residues, cysteine and phenylalanine counted. Solely the CDR3 DNA is kept, with 42 bases framed from the first base. This specimen was tumor tissue, taken before any cancer treatment. The chain is assembled from TRBV16 and TRBJ1-6; the D gene cannot be named for sure. This receptor was obtained from a man between 70 and 80 years old with hepatocellular carcinoma. The CDR3 is CASSQTSANSPLHF. The DNA sequence is as follows: TGTGCCAGCAGCCAAACAAGTGCTAATTCACCCCTCCACTTT.